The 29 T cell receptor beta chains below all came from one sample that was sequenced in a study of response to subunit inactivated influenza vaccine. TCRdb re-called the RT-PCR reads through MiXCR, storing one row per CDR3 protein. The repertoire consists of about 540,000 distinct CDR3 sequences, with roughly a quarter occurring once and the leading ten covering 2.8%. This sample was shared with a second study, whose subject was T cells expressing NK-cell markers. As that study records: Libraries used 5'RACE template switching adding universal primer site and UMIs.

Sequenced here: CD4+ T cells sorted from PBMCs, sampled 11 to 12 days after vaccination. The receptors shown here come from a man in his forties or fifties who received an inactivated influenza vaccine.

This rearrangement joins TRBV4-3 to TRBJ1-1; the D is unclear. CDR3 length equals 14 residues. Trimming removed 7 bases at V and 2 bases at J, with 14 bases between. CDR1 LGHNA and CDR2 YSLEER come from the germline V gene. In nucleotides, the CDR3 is TGCGCCAGCACCCTCGTACGGGGAAACACTGAAGCTTTCTTT. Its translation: CASTLVRGNTEAFF.

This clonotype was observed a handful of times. The CDR3 coding sequence is TGTGCCAGCAGTTTATGGCAAAACTACGAGCAGTACTTC. It encodes CASSLWQNYEQYF. V and J are TRBV28 and TRBJ2-7; no clear D gene. The CDR3 has 13 amino acids. CDR1 MDHEN and CDR2 SYDVKM come from the germline V gene. Trimming took 0 bases from V and 3 from J, leaving 6 bases between them.

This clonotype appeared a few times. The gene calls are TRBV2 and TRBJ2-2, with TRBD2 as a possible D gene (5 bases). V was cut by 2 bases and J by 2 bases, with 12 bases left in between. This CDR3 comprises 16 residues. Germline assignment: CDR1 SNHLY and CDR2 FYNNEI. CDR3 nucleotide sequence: TGTGCCAGCAGTGAAACGCTAGCCGGTAACACCGGGGAGCTGTTTTTT. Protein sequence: CASSETLAGNTGELFF. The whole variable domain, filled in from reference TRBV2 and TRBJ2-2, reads EPEVTQTPSHQVTQMGQEVILRCVPISNHLYFYWYRQILGQKVEFLVSFYNNEISEKSEIFDDQFSVERPDGSNFTLKIRSTKLEDSAMYFCASSETLAGNTGELFFGEGSRLTVL.

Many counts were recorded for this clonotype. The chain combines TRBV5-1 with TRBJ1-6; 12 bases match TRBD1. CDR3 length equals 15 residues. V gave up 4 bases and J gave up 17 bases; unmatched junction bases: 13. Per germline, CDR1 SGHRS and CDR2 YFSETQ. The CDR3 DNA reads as TGCGCCAGCAGCGTGGGCGGGACAGGGGGCGAATTTATCCACTTT. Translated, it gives CASSVGGTGGEFIHF.

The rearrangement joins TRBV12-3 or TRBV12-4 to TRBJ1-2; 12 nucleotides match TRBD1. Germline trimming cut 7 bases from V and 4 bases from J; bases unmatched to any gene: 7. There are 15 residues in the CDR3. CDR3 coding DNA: TGTGCCAGCACCGGGGACAGGGGGCAAAGCTATGGCTACACCTTC. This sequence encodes CASTGDRGQSYGYTF.

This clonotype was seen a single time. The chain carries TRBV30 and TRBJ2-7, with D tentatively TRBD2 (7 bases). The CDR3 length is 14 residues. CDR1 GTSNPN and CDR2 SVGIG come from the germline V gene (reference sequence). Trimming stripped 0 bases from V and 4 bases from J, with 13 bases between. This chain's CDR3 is CAWSVVGGRYEQYF. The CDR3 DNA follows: TGTGCCTGGAGTGTAGTGGGGGGGCGTTACGAGCAGTACTTC.

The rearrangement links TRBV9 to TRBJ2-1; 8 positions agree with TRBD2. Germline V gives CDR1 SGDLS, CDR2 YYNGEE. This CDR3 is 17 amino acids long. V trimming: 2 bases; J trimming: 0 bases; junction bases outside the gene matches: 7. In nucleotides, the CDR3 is TGTGCCAGCAGCGTCTTTTCTCGGGGGGGCTCCTACAATGAGCAGTTCTTC. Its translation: CASSVFSRGGSYNEQFF.

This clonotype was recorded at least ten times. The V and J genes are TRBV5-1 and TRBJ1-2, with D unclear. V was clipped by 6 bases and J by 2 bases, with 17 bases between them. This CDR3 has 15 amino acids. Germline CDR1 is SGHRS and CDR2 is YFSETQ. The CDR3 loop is CASTPKGPPNYGYTF. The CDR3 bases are TGCGCCAGCACCCCAAAAGGACCCCCAAACTATGGCTACACCTTC.

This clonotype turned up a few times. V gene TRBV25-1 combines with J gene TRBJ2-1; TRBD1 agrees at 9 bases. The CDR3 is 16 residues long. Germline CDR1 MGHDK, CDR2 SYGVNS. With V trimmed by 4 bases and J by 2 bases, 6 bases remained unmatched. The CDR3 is CASSVVGQGPYNEQFF. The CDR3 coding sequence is TGTGCCAGCAGTGTAGTCGGACAGGGGCCCTACAATGAGCAGTTCTTC.

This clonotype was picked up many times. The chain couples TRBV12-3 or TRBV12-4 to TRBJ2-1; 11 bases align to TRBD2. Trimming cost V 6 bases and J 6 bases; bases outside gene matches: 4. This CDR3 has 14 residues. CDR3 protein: CASSLAGGINEQFF. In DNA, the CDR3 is TGTGCCAGCAGCCTAGCGGGGGGAATCAATGAGCAGTTCTTC.

CDR3 residues: CASSFDLVNTGELFF. CDR3 DNA sequence: TGCGCCAGCAGTTTCGATTTAGTGAACACCGGGGAGCTGTTTTTT. The rearrangement links TRBV5-1 to TRBJ2-2; D not certain. The germline gives CDR1 SGHRS, CDR2 YFSETQ. CDR3 length equals 15 residues. V lost 5 bases and J 1 base, leaving 12 bases between the germline ends.

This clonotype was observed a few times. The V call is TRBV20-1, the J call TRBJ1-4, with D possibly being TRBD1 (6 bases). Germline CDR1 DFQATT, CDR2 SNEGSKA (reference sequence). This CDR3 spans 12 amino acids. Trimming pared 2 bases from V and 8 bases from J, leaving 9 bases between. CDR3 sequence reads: CSARQGREKLFF. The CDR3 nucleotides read TGCAGTGCTAGACAGGGGAGGGAAAAACTGTTTTTT.

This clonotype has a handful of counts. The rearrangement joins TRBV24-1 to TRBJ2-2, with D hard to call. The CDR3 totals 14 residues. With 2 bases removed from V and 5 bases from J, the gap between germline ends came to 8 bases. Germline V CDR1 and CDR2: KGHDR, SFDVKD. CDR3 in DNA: TGTGCCACCAGTGATTACTACTTTACCGGGGAGCTGTTTTTT. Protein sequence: CATSDYYFTGELFF.

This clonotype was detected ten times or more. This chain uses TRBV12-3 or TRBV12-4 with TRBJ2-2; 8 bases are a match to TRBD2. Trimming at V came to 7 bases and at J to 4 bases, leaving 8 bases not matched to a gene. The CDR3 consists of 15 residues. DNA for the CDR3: TGTGCCAGCACCTACGGGGGGGCGCGCACCGGGGAGCTGTTTTTT. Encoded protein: CASTYGGARTGELFF.

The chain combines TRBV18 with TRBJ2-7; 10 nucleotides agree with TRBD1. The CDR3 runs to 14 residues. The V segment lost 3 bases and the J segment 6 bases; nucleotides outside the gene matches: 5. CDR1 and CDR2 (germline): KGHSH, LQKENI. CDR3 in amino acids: CASSPGTGVGEQYF. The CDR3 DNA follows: TGTGCCAGCTCACCCGGGACAGGGGTTGGCGAGCAGTACTTC.

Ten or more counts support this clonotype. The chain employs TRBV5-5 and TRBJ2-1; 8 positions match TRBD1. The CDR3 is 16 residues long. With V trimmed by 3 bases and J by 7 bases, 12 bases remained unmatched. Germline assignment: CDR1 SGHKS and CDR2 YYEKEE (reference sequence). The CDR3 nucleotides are TGTGCCAGCAGCTGGGGCCCGGACAGGGCGATGAATGAGCAGTTCTTC. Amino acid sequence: CASSWGPDRAMNEQFF.

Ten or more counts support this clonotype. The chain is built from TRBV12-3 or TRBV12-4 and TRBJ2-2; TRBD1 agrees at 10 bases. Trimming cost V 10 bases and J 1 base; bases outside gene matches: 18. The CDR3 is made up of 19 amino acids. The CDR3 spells CATRDGDRGLVWNTGELFF. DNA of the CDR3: TGTGCCACCCGAGATGGGGACAGGGGTTTAGTGTGGAACACCGGGGAGCTGTTTTTT.

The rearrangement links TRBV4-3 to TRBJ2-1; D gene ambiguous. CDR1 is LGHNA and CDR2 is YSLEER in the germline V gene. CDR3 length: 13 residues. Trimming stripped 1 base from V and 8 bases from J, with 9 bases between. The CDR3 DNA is TGCGCCAGCAGCCAAGCACGAGCCCATGAGCAGTTCTTC. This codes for CASSQARAHEQFF.

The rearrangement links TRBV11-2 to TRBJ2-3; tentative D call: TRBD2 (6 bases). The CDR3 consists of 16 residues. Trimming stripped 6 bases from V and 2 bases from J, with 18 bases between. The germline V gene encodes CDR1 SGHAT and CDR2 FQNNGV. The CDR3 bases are TGTGCCAGCAGATTAAAGCGGGTTGAACTCACAGATACGCAGTATTTT. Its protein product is CASRLKRVELTDTQYF. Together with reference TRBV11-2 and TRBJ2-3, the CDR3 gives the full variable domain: EAGVAQSPRYKIIEKRQSVAFWCNPISGHATLYWYQQILGQGPKLLIQFQNNGVVDDSQLPKDRFSAERLKGVDSTLKIQPAKLEDSAVYLCASRLKRVELTDTQYFGPGTRLTVL.

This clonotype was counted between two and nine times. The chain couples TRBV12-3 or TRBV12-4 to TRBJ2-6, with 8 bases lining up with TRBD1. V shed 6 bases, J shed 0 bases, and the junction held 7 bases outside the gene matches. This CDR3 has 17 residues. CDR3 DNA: TGTGCCAGCAGCCCCGGACAGGGTCGCTCTGGGGCCAACGTCCTGACTTTC. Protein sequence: CASSPGQGRSGANVLTF.

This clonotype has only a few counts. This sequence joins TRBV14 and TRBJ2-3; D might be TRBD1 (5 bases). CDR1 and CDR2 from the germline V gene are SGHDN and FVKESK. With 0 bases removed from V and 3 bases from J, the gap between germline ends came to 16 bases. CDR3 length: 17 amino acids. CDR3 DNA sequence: TGTGCCAGCAGCCAAGATCTGGGCGCAGGGCCGACAGATACGCAGTATTTT. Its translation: CASSQDLGAGPTDTQYF.

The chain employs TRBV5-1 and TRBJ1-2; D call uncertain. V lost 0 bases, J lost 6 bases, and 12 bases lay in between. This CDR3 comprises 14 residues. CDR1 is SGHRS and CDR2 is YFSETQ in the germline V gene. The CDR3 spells CASSLEAQVNGYTF. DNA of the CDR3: TGCGCCAGCAGCTTGGAAGCCCAGGTTAATGGCTACACCTTC.

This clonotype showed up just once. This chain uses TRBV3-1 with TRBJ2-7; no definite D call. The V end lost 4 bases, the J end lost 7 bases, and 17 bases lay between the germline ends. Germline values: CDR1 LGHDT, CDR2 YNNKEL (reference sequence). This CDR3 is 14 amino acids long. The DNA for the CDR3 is TGTGCCAGCAGCCTATCTATTCTCCGTGGTGAGCAGTACTTC. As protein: CASSLSILRGEQYF.

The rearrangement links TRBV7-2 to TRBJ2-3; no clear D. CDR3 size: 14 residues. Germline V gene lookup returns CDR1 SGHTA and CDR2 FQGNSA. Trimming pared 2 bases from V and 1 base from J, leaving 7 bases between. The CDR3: CASSLLLGTDTQYF. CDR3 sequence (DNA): TGTGCCAGCAGCTTATTGCTGGGCACAGATACGCAGTATTTT.

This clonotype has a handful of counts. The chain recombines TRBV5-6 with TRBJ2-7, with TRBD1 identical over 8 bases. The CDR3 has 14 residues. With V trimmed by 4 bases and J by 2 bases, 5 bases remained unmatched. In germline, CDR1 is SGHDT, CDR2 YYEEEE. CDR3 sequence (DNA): TGTGCCAGCAGCCGGACAGGGCTGCCCTACGAGCAGTACTTC. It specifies CASSRTGLPYEQYF. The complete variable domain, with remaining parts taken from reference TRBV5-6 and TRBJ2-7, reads DAGVTQSPTHLIKTRGQQVTLRCSPKSGHDTVSWYQQALGQGPQFIFQYYEEEERQRGNFPDRFSGHQFPNYSSELNVNALLLGDSALYLCASSRTGLPYEQYFGPGTRLTVT.

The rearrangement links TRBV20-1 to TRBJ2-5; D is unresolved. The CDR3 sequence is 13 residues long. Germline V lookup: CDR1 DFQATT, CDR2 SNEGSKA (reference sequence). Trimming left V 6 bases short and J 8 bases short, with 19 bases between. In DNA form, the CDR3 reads TGCAGTGCCTTATATCCTGAGACCAACACCCAGTACTTC. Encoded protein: CSALYPETNTQYF.

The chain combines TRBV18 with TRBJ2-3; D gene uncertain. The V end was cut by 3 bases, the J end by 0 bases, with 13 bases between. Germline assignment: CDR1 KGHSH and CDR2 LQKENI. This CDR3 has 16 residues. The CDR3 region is CASSPGTPVSTDTQYF. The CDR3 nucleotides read TGTGCCAGCTCACCGGGTACGCCAGTCAGCACAGATACGCAGTATTTT.

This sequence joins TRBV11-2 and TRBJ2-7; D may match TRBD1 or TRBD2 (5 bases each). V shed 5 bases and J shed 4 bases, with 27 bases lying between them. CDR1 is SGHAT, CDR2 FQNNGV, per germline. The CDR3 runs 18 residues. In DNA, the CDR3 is TGTGCCAGCAGCCTCCGAGGGGTGGCCAGGGAGTACCTTTACGAGCAGTACTTC. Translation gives CASSLRGVAREYLYEQYF.

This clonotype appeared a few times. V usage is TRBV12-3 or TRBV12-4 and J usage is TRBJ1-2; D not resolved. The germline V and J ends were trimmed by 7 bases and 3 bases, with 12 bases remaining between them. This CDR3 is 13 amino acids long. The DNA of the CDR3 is TGTGCCAGCAAAAAATCTAGGGACTATGGCTACACCTTC. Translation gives CASKKSRDYGYTF.